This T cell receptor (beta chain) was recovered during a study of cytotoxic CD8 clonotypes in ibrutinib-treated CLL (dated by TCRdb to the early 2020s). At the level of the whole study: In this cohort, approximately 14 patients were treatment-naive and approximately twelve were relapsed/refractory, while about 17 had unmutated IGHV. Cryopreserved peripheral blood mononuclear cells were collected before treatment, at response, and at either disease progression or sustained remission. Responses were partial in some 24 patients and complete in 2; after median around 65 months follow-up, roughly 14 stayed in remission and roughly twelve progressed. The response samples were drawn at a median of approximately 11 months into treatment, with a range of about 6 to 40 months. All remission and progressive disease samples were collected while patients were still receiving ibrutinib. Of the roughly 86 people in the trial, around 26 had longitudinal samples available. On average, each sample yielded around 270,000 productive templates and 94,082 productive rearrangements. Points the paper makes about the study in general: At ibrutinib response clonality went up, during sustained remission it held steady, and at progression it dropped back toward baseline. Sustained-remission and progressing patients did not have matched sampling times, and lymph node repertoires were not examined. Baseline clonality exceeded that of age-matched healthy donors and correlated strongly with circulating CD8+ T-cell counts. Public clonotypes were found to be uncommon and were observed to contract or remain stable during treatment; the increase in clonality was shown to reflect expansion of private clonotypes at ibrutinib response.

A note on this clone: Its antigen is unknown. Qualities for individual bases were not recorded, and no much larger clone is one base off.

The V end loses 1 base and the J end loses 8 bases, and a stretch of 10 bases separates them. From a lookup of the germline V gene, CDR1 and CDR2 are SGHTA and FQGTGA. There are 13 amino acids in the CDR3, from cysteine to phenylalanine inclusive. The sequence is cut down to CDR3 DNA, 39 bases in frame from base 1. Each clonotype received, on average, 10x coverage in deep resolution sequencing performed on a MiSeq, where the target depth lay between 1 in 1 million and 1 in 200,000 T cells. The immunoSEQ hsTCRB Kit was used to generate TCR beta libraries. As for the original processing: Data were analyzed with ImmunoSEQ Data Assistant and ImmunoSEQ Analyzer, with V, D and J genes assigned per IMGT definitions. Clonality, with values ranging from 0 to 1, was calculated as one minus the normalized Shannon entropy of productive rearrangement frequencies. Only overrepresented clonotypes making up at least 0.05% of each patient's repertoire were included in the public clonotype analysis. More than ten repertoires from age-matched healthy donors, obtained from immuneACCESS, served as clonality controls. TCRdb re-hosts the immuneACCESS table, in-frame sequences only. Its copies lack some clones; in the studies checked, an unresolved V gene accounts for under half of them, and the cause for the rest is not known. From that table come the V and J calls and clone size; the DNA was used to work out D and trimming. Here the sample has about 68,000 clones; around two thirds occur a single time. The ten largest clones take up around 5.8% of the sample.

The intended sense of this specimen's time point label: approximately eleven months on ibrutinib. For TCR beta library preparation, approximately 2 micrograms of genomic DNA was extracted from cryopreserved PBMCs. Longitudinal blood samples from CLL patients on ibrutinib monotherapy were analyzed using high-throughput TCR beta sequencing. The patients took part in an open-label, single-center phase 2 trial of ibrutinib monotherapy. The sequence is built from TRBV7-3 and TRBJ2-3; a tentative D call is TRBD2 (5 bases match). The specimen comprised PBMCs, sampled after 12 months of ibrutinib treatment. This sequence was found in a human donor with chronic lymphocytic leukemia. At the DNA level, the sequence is TGTGCCAGCAGCTTAAGGGCCGAGGGTACGCAGTATTTT. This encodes CASSLRAEGTQYF.